This T cell receptor (beta chain) was observed in a study of blood T cell repertoires in COVID-19. Turning to the study itself: Researchers got acute and convalescent COVID-19 samples from the United States, Italy and Spain. The analysed material was cDNA or gDNA that came from T cells, B-cell-depleted T cells, or PBMCs.

As handled by the study authors: Amplified reference gene primers provided the basis for estimating nucleated cell counts. Method: immunoSEQ multiplex PCR; TCRdb's copy keeps in-frame clones and lacks some. V and J calls plus clone size are reproduced from that table; the DNA served to infer D and trimming. The sample shows tens of thousands of clones, 75% to 90% of them seen only once. Germline V gene sequence: CDR1 SGHDN, CDR2 FVKESK. This CDR3 is built from 12 residues. V lost 3 bases, J lost 9 bases, and 10 bases lay in between. This chain uses TRBV14 with TRBJ2-3; TRBD2 might be the D (6 bases). Sequenced: peripheral blood. The sequence was obtained from a man aged 25 to 40 with COVID-19, enrolled during active disease. Here the CDR3 reads CASSHIAETQYF. Written as DNA, the CDR3 is TGTGCCAGCAGCCACATAGCGGAGACGCAGTATTTT. Filled out from reference TRBV14 and TRBJ2-3, the complete variable domain reads EAGVTQFPSHSVIEKGQTVTLRCDPISGHDNLYWYRRVMGKEIKFLLHFVKESKQDESGMPNNRFLAERTGGTYSTLKVQPAELEDSGVYFCASSHIAETQYFGPGTRLTVL.